Listed below are T cell receptor beta chains from one sample, sequenced in a study of blood T cell repertoires in COVID-19. This table comes from immunoSEQ multiplex PCR, and its TCRdb copy is limited to in-frame clones, with some not included. The sample holds around 70,000 clones, 80% to 90% seen once. Sequences were obtained from peripheral blood. These receptors came from a woman of 80 years or more with active or convalescent COVID-19. CDR3s leave out the opening cysteine and the closing phenylalanine or tryptophan. Where a row states a size, it is once, few, many or the class of an expanded clone; other rows omit it.

17 | NA | TRBV19 | AATETLNRGAPNTDTQY
14 | NA | TRBV18 | ASSLVTGLAKNIQY
10 | NA | TRBV12-3/TRBV12-4 | ASSLGLAGTY
13 | NA | TRBV7-3 | ASSPKLAGTDTQY
16 | NA | TRBV4-1 | ASSRQGSQTGGQGPQH
12 | NA | TRBV6-5 | ASSSTSTGAIQY
12 | NA | TRBV18 | ASSLGAGPIEQF
12 | NA | TRBV7-2 | ASSGRGMSGEQY
12 | NA | TRBV28 | ASTTGGGGSPLH
11 | NA | TRBV19 | ASSIGRNTEAF
12 | NA | TRBV27 | ASSSIGQLYGYT
15 | NA | TRBV7-2 | ASSTGIWTVAYNEQF
16 | once | TRBV7-2 | ASSLVASGRTNSYEQY
12 | NA | TRBV6-5 | ASIPRGLTDTQY
13 | NA | TRBV10-3 | AISESSGRVAEQF
13 | NA | TRBV7-2 | ASSLSGPRSYEQY
12 | NA | TRBV5-1 | ASSLGAGQETQY
14 | NA | TRBV5-1 | ASSLAGSGGRSEQF
10 | NA | TRBV29-1 | SAGLNSYEQY
11 | NA | TRBV24-1 | ATSGRGRDTQY
13 | NA | TRBV5-1 | ASSFSREWYNEQF
12 | NA | TRBV5-1 | ASSSQTGAETQY
11 | NA | TRBV2 | ATTGQGTGELF
13 | once | TRBV28 | ASSSPTPYTDTQY
13 | NA | TRBV20-1 | SASRTSGIQETQY
12 | once | TRBV7-2 | ASSYSGATDTQY
11 | NA | TRBV27 | ASSFTGGNTIY
12 | NA | TRBV2 | ASSVAEMNTEAF
13 | few | TRBV5-6 | ASSLDGVWDYGYT
12 | NA | TRBV2 | ASTLIGPQEPQH
12 | NA | TRBV5-1 | ASSPDRVDTEAF
12 | NA | TRBV9 | ASSVALQDYGYT
15 | NA | TRBV28 | ASVVGGSGFSYNEQF
14 | NA | TRBV6-2/TRBV6-3 | ASSPPTFFEGYEQY
11 | NA | TRBV14 | ASSPQDYYEQY
14 | NA | TRBV7-2 | ASSATATSSSYEQY
9 | NA | TRBV28 | ASSRSYEQY
12 | NA | TRBV3-1/TRBV3-2 | ASSRGGSTDTQY
15 | NA | TRBV3-1/TRBV3-2 | ASSQDLKSSGANVLT
13 | NA | TRBV6-2/TRBV6-3 | ASSSNGLAGGQQY
12 | NA | TRBV19 | ASSMGQLNTEAF
17 | NA | TRBV9 | ASSASVLAGGASYNEQF
11 | NA | TRBV7-3 | ASSLSTVGPQY
12 | NA | TRBV4-1 | ASSQRDRDYEQY
13 | NA | TRBV6-6 | ASRDRQTTNEKLF
17 | NA | TRBV6-2/TRBV6-3 | ASSIRGLAGAINTGELF
13 | NA | TRBV3-1/TRBV3-2 | ASSQDTGASGGYT
11 | NA | TRBV28 | ASMRGGGSEQY
12 | few | TRBV5-4 | ASSLAGSWHGYT
19 | NA | TRBV6-2/TRBV6-3 | ASSYGTRQTKLGSSYNEQF
13 | few | TRBV28 | ASSFSDRQNQPQH
11 | NA | TRBV12-3/TRBV12-4 | ASSRTISYEQY
15 | NA | TRBV5-7 | ASSSNPTGVNTGELF
15 | few | TRBV10-3 | AISGGGGGANTGELF
15 | NA | TRBV4-3 | ASSQEGRGGSYNEQF